This T cell receptor (beta chain) came from a study of breast tumors, draining lymph nodes, adjacent tissues. TCRdb redid the calling of the multiplex PCR reads with MiXCR, one entry per CDR3 protein. The data contain 70,000 to 85,000 distinct CDR3 sequences, about 20% of them seen just once; the ten biggest clones take up about 2.2%. This clonotype showed up many times. The germline gives CDR1 SGHTA, CDR2 FQGNSA. The CDR3 totals 13 residues. Trimming took 0 bases from V and 3 from J, leaving 3 bases between them. Breast cancer patients provided tissue from their axillary draining lymph nodes. V usage is TRBV7-2 and J usage is TRBJ2-1; D is ambiguous. Source material: axillary lymph node tissue. The origin of this receptor is a female donor with breast cancer. Some clones in this sample may be carry-over from other donors' samples. The CDR3: CASSLASYNEQFF. The CDR3 coding sequence is TGTGCCAGCAGCTTAGCCAGCTACAATGAGCAGTTCTTC. Full variable domain (outside the CDR3, taken from reference TRBV7-2 and TRBJ2-1): GAGVSQSPSNKVTEKGKDVELRCDPISGHTALYWYRQSLGQGLEFLIYFQGNSAPDKSGLPSDRFSAERTGGSVSTLTIQRTQQEDSAVYLCASSLASYNEQFFGPGTRLTVL.